Sequencing of this T cell receptor beta chain was carried out in a study of T cells after yellow fever vaccination. Findings of the study overall: A large majority of primary-vaccination clones showed up again after the booster (roughly 96% CD4, almost 90% CD8).

There are a few counts of this clonotype. Its specificity is unknown. TCRdb passed the 5' RACE reads through MiXCR, listing each CDR3 protein once. The sample lists some 160,000 distinct CDR3 sequences, under 7.5% occurring once. CDR1 is SQVTM and CDR2 is ANQGSEA in the germline V gene. V lost 8 bases, J lost 2 bases, and 8 bases stayed unmatched. The CDR3 length is 14 residues. This clonotype was obtained from a young man who received the YFV17D yellow fever vaccine. Sequences were derived from CD4+ T cells sorted from PBMCs, sampled 5 days after the first yellow fever vaccination. The gene calls are TRBV29-1 and TRBJ2-3, with TRBD2 matching over 9 bases. This CDR3 is CSLIGGGVTDTQYF. The DNA of the CDR3 is TGCAGCTTGATTGGCGGGGGGGTCACAGATACGCAGTATTTT.